The 27 T cell receptor beta chains below were found in one sample sequenced in a study of T cell changes during pregnancy in multiple sclerosis. The repertoire was sequenced with immunoSEQ multiplex PCR; TCRdb's copy has only in-frame clones and lacks some. The table records tens of thousands of clones, roughly 87% of them present only once. This specimen was CD8+ T cells from peripheral blood mononuclear cells, taken in the first trimester of pregnancy. The receptors originated from a female donor with multiple sclerosis, enrolled in a pregnancy study.

The V gene is TRBV11-2, the J gene TRBJ2-1; tentative D call: TRBD2 (6 bases). Germline V gene sequence: CDR1 SGHAT, CDR2 FQNNGV. The germline V and J ends were trimmed by 8 bases and 4 bases, with 15 bases remaining between them. CDR3 length equals 14 residues. CDR3 protein: CASAGTGGYNEQFF. The CDR3 DNA follows: TGTGCCAGCGCGGGGACCGGTGGATACAATGAGCAGTTCTTC.

The rearrangement joins TRBV7-2 to TRBJ2-2; 14 nucleotides align to TRBD2. V shed 3 bases, J shed 4 bases, and the junction held 4 bases outside the gene matches. The germline CDR1 and CDR2 sequences are SGHTA and FQGNSA. The CDR3 is 17 amino acids. CDR3 in amino acids: CASSLTSGGVVTGELFF. In DNA, the CDR3 is TGTGCCAGCAGCTTGACTAGCGGGGGGGTGGTCACCGGGGAGCTGTTTTTT.

The gene calls are TRBV30 and TRBJ2-5, with TRBD2 matching 9 bases. The V and J ends lost 1 base and 1 base, in that order; junction bases with no gene match: 10. From germline, CDR1 is GTSNPN and CDR2 SVGIG (reference sequence). This CDR3 is 17 amino acids long. The CDR3 loop is CAWSEFLSGGFQETQYF. For the CDR3, the DNA is TGTGCCTGGAGTGAGTTCCTTAGCGGGGGATTCCAAGAGACCCAGTACTTC. Looking up the rest from reference TRBV30 and TRBJ2-5 gives the full variable domain: SQTIHQWPATLVQPVGSPLSLECTVEGTSNPNLYWYRQAAGRGLQLLFYSVGIGQISSEVPQNLSASRPQDRQFILSSKKLLLSDSGFYLCAWSEFLSGGFQETQYFGPGTRLLVL.

The chain employs TRBV19 and TRBJ2-5, with TRBD1 identical over 7 bases. The V gene end was trimmed by 3 bases and the J gene end by 0 bases; junction bases not matched to a gene: 13. This CDR3 spans 18 amino acids. CDR1 LNHDA and CDR2 SQIVND come from the germline V gene (reference sequence). Here the CDR3 reads CASSMERDSSTYQETQYF. Here the CDR3 DNA reads TGTGCCAGTAGTATGGAAAGGGACAGTTCTACGTACCAAGAGACCCAGTACTTC.

V and J are TRBV27 and TRBJ1-1, with D tentatively TRBD1 (5 bases). The V gene's germline CDR1 is MNHEY and CDR2 SMNVEV (reference sequence). The V and J ends lost 3 bases and 1 base respectively, with 6 bases between them. This CDR3 is 13 amino acids long. The CDR3: CASSFGANTEAFF. The DNA for the CDR3 is TGTGCCAGCAGTTTTGGGGCGAACACTGAAGCTTTCTTT.

The chain is built from TRBV4-3 and TRBJ2-7; D perhaps matches TRBD2 (6 bases). Germline assignment: CDR1 LGHNA and CDR2 YSLEER. V lost 1 base to trimming and J lost 6 bases, with 22 bases between them. The CDR3 totals 17 residues. The CDR3 bases are TGCGCCAGCAGCCAAGCGACTTGGGGGGACGTCTCCCGCGAGCAGTACTTC. Translated: CASSQATWGDVSREQYF.

V is TRBV30 and J is TRBJ2-3; D perhaps matches TRBD1 (6 bases). V was pared by 5 bases and J by 2 bases, with 11 bases between. The V gene's germline CDR1 is GTSNPN and CDR2 SVGIG (reference sequence). The CDR3 contains 13 residues. Written as DNA, the CDR3 is TGTGCCTGGGAGAGGGACACCACAGATACGCAGTATTTT. Amino acid sequence: CAWERDTTDTQYF.

The rearrangement joins TRBV21-1 to TRBJ2-5; the D call in the table, TRBD2, was not verified against the DNA. TRBV21-1 is recorded as a pseudogene. CDR3 length: 17 amino acids. The CDR3 DNA is TGTGCCAGCAGCTCCCCGACTAGCGGGGGTAGGCAAGAGACCCAGTACTTC. This translates into CASSSPTSGGRQETQYF.

V gene TRBV7-3 combines with J gene TRBJ2-1, with 11 bases matching TRBD2. Looked up from germline, CDR1 is SGHTA and CDR2 is FQGTGA. Trimming took 5 bases from V and 0 from J; bases not matched to a gene: 12. CDR3 length equals 19 residues. CDR3 DNA sequence: TGTGCCAGCAGCCCAGGGGTAGCGGGAGGGCCCAGCTCCTACAATGAGCAGTTCTTC. Translation: CASSPGVAGGPSSYNEQFF.

The CDR3 region is CASSLGQGIYEQYF. The CDR3 nucleotides read TGTGCCAGCAGCTTGGGACAGGGTATCTACGAGCAGTACTTC. V gene TRBV5-5 combines with J gene TRBJ2-7; 7 bases align to TRBD1. The V gene end was trimmed by 0 bases and the J gene end by 3 bases; junction bases not matched to a gene: 3. The CDR3 sequence is 14 residues long. Germline V gives CDR1 SGHKS, CDR2 YYEKEE (reference sequence).

The CDR3 is CASSLTRNTGELFF. Here the CDR3 DNA reads TGTGCCAGCAGCCTTACACGTAACACCGGGGAGCTGTTTTTT. V and J are TRBV5-6 and TRBJ2-2; D not resolved. Trimming shortened V by 4 bases and J by 2 bases, and 9 bases separated the two germline ends. The CDR3 runs 14 residues. CDR1 SGHDT and CDR2 YYEEEE come from the germline V gene.

The chain has TRBV5-1 and TRBJ2-1; D gene uncertain. This CDR3 contains 15 residues. Trimming pared 0 bases from V and 0 bases from J, leaving 7 bases between. Looked up from germline, CDR1 is SGHRS and CDR2 is YFSETQ. For the CDR3, the DNA is TGCGCCAGCAGCTTGGATCCGGGCTCCTACAATGAGCAGTTCTTC. This sequence encodes CASSLDPGSYNEQFF.

This sequence joins TRBV4-3 and TRBJ2-7; 8 nucleotides match TRBD2. V shed 3 bases, J shed 4 bases, and the junction held 5 bases outside the gene matches. Germline V lookup: CDR1 LGHNA, CDR2 YSLEER. The CDR3 sequence is 14 residues long. CDR3 residues: CASSQSGGNYEQYF. For the CDR3, the DNA is TGCGCCAGCAGCCAGAGCGGGGGAAATTACGAGCAGTACTTC.

This chain joins TRBV5-1 and TRBJ2-5, with 8 bases that match TRBD1. Germline assignment: CDR1 SGHRS and CDR2 YFSETQ. Losses at the gene ends were 0 bases for V and 7 bases for J; bases not matched to a gene: 2. The CDR3 extends over 13 amino acids. The CDR3 is CASSLVTGGTQYF. The CDR3 region has the DNA TGCGCCAGCAGCTTGGTTACAGGGGGGACCCAGTACTTC.

The chain carries TRBV7-9 and TRBJ2-1; tentatively, D is TRBD1 (6 bases). The germline gives CDR1 SEHNR, CDR2 FQNEAQ (reference sequence). The CDR3 length is 17 residues. V shed 4 bases and J shed 2 bases, with 18 bases lying between them. CDR3 residues: CASSSSYREDTYNEQFF. DNA for the CDR3: TGTGCCAGCAGCTCTTCATACAGGGAAGACACCTACAATGAGCAGTTCTTC.

This chain joins TRBV2 and TRBJ2-7; D is unclear. The length of the CDR3 is 15 residues. CDR1 is SNHLY and CDR2 is FYNNEI in the germline V gene. V lost 1 base and J lost 3, with 13 bases in between. CDR3 bases: TGTGCCAGCAGTGAAGAGGAGCCTACACACTACGAGCAGTACTTC. This translates into CASSEEEPTHYEQYF.

The rearrangement links TRBV27 to TRBJ2-7, with 7 bases lining up with TRBD1. The germline V gene has CDR1 MNHEY and CDR2 SMNVEV (reference sequence). This CDR3 region has 17 residues. V gave up 0 bases and J gave up 4 bases; unmatched junction bases: 12. CDR3 sequence: CASSLSGRGTDYYEQYF. The CDR3 DNA sequence: TGTGCCAGCAGTTTATCGGGTAGGGGGACAGACTATTACGAGCAGTACTTC.

The J gene is TRBJ1-2, the V gene TRBV5-6; 7 bases are a match to TRBD1. The CDR3 runs 15 residues. Germline V lookup: CDR1 SGHDT, CDR2 YYEEEE. V lost 4 bases to trimming and J lost 5 bases; unmatched junction nucleotides: 11. The CDR3 is CASSQTTGLVYGYTF. CDR3 DNA: TGTGCCAGCAGCCAGACGACAGGGTTGGTTTATGGCTACACCTTC.

In DNA, the CDR3 is TGTGCCAGCAGCTTAGGCGGATTAAGCTCCTACAATGAGCAGTTCTTC. This translates into CASSLGGLSSYNEQFF. The V gene is TRBV11-2, the J gene TRBJ2-1; D unclear. The V end lost 1 base, the J end lost 0 bases, and 10 bases lay between the germline ends. Germline values: CDR1 SGHAT, CDR2 FQNNGV. The CDR3 runs 16 residues.

The V and J genes are TRBV7-2 and TRBJ2-1, with TRBD1 matching 7 bases. The CDR3 spans 13 residues. V gave up 6 bases and J gave up 6 bases; unmatched junction bases: 5. The germline V gene has CDR1 SGHTA and CDR2 FQGNSA. CDR3 coding DNA: TGTGCCAGCAGACTAACAGGGGTCAATGAGCAGTTCTTC. It translates to CASRLTGVNEQFF.

The V and J genes are TRBV5-6 and TRBJ2-7, with D perhaps matching TRBD1 (5 bases). Looked up from germline, CDR1 is SGHDT and CDR2 is YYEEEE. Deletions cut 6 bases from V and 7 bases from J, with 11 bases between. The CDR3 spans 11 residues. For the CDR3, the DNA is TGTGCCAGCACCAGTGGGGCGGAGCAGTACTTC. This codes for CASTSGAEQYF. Supplemented by reference TRBV5-6 and TRBJ2-7, the full variable domain reads DAGVTQSPTHLIKTRGQQVTLRCSPKSGHDTVSWYQQALGQGPQFIFQYYEEEERQRGNFPDRFSGHQFPNYSSELNVNALLLGDSALYLCASTSGAEQYFGPGTRLTVT.

The J gene is TRBJ2-3, the V gene TRBV5-4; 11 bases line up with TRBD2. Germline loops: CDR1 SGHNT, CDR2 YYREEE (reference sequence). This CDR3 contains 15 residues. Trimming removed 4 bases from V and 6 bases from J; junction bases left unmatched: 7. The CDR3 region is CASSGTSGIQDTQYF. For the CDR3, the DNA is TGTGCCAGCAGCGGGACTAGCGGAATCCAGGATACGCAGTATTTT.

J is TRBJ2-1 and V is TRBV6-5; the D gene is possibly TRBD2 (5 bases). Per germline, CDR1 MNHEY and CDR2 SVGAGI. The length of the CDR3 is 13 residues. V dropped 2 bases and J dropped 8 bases, with 10 bases sitting between them. The CDR3 DNA reads TGTGCCAGCAGTTACGTCGGGAACGATGAGCAGTTCTTC. This codes for CASSYVGNDEQFF.

V usage is TRBV28 and J usage is TRBJ2-4; D possibly corresponds to TRBD2 (5 bases). V lost 2 bases to trimming and J lost 4 bases, with 12 bases between them. Per the germline V gene, CDR1 is MDHEN and CDR2 is SYDVKM. The CDR3 extends over 15 amino acids. DNA for the CDR3: TGTGCCAGCAGTTTAACGGGGAGCCGGAAAAACATTCAGTACTTC. Translation: CASSLTGSRKNIQYF.

V is TRBV27 and J is TRBJ2-3; 7 bases match TRBD1. This CDR3 contains 14 residues. V gave up 8 bases and J gave up 4 bases; unmatched junction bases: 9. CDR1 is MNHEY, CDR2 SMNVEV, per germline (reference sequence). The chain's CDR3 is CASLLDRASDTQYF. CDR3 bases: TGTGCCAGCCTCCTTGACAGGGCCTCAGATACGCAGTATTTT.

This chain links TRBV6-6 with TRBJ2-7; D might be TRBD2 (6 bases). V lost 1 base to trimming and J lost 5 bases, with 12 bases between them. The CDR3 is 14 amino acids. Germline loops: CDR1 MNHNY, CDR2 SVGAGI (reference sequence). In DNA, the CDR3 is TGTGCCAGCAGTTACTTGCGGGACGGTAACGAGCAGTACTTC. Its protein product is CASSYLRDGNEQYF.

The genes are TRBV7-8 and TRBJ2-7; 8 positions agree with TRBD1. The V gene end was trimmed by 6 bases and the J gene end by 3 bases; junction bases not matched to a gene: 4. Germline loops: CDR1 SGHVS, CDR2 FQNEAQ. The CDR3 consists of 13 residues. The CDR3 DNA is TGTGCCAGCAGTTTCGACAGGGGCTACGAGCAGTACTTC. Translated: CASSFDRGYEQYF.